These 18 T cell receptor beta chains were all obtained from the same sample, sequenced in a study of blood T cell repertoires in COVID-19. Some clones are missing from TCRdb's copy, which holds only in-frame ones; the method was immunoSEQ multiplex PCR. In the table there are 150,000 or so clones, around nine tenths of which are singletons. Sequenced input: peripheral blood. These receptor sequences come from a woman in her 70s with COVID-19, enrolled during active disease.

This clone appeared a few times. The chain links TRBV5-5 to TRBJ1-3, with D possibly matching TRBD1 (5 bases). Germline CDR1 SGHKS, CDR2 YYEKEE (reference sequence). CDR3 length: 16 residues. Trimming shortened V by 2 bases and J by 5 bases, and 17 bases separated the two germline ends. Here the CDR3 reads CASSFREGTTRNTIYF. CDR3 nucleotide sequence: TGTGCCAGCAGCTTCCGGGAGGGGACCACACGAAACACCATATATTTT.

The chain is built from TRBV12-3 or TRBV12-4 and TRBJ2-4, with D hard to call. This CDR3 is built from 11 residues. The CDR3 coding sequence is TGTGCAAGCGCACAGCCAAACATTCAGTACTTC. Translation gives CASAQPNIQYF.

The rearrangement links TRBV19 to TRBJ2-5, with TRBD1 identical over 12 bases. CDR1 is LNHDA, CDR2 SQIVND, per germline (reference sequence). J gave up 7 bases and V 3 bases, and 12 bases lay outside the gene matches. The CDR3 loop spans 17 amino acids. CDR3 residues: CASSMRDRGPVGVTQYF. Here the CDR3 DNA reads TGTGCCAGTAGTATGCGGGACAGGGGGCCGGTGGGAGTGACCCAGTACTTC.

The rearrangement links TRBV19 to TRBJ1-2, with TRBD1 as a possible D gene (6 bases). V dropped 7 bases and J dropped 3 bases, with 15 bases sitting between them. Germline values: CDR1 LNHDA, CDR2 SQIVND (reference sequence). CDR3 length equals 14 residues. CDR3 loop: CASTGSGAYYGYTF. CDR3 DNA sequence: TGTGCCAGTACGGGGTCAGGGGCTTACTATGGCTACACCTTC.

V usage is TRBV4-1 and J usage is TRBJ2-7; the D gene is possibly TRBD2 (6 bases). This CDR3 region has 15 residues. Trimming left V 4 bases short and J 3 bases short, with 16 bases between. The germline V gene encodes CDR1 MGHRA and CDR2 YSYEKL. Here the CDR3 DNA reads TGCGCCAGCAGCCGAGACGGGACTCAGGACTACGAGCAGTACTTC. Encoded protein: CASSRDGTQDYEQYF.

This chain uses TRBV2 with TRBJ1-6; the match to TRBD1 covers 9 bases. Germline values: CDR1 SNHLY, CDR2 FYNNEI. V shed 6 bases and J 11 bases; nucleotides not matched to a gene: 11. This CDR3 is built from 15 residues. The CDR3, as DNA: TGTGCCAGCAGGGTATCGGGACAGGGCGGGCCACCCCTCCACTTT. It specifies CASRVSGQGGPPLHF.

V gene TRBV28 combines with J gene TRBJ1-1; D may be TRBD1 (5 bases). Per germline, CDR1 MDHEN and CDR2 SYDVKM. CDR3 size: 12 residues. V dropped 6 bases and J dropped 1 base, with 6 bases sitting between them. The CDR3: CASRGQNTEAFF. The CDR3 DNA sequence: TGTGCCAGCAGGGGGCAGAACACTGAAGCTTTCTTT.

This clone was detected once. The chain has TRBV5-1 and TRBJ2-2; 7 nucleotides match TRBD1. The CDR3 totals 16 residues. Germline CDR1 SGHRS, CDR2 YFSETQ. The ends lost 3 bases at V and 0 bases at J; junction bases unmatched: 5. CDR3 loop: CASSSLQGTNTGELFF. CDR3 in DNA: TGCGCCAGCAGCTCCTTACAGGGGACGAACACCGGGGAGCTGTTTTTT.

The chain recombines TRBV3-1 (or the pseudogene TRBV3-2) with TRBJ1-1; a possible D gene is TRBD1 (6 bases). The germline V and J ends were trimmed by 7 bases and 2 bases, with 17 bases remaining between them. Germline lookup yields CDR1 LGHDT and CDR2 YNNKEL (reference sequence). The CDR3 spans 15 residues. The CDR3 DNA follows: TGTGCCAGCACTTTGTGGGGGCAGAAAAACACTGAAGCTTTCTTT. Encoded protein: CASTLWGQKNTEAFF.

The chain uses TRBV3-1 (or the pseudogene TRBV3-2) and TRBJ2-3; D remains ambiguous. The CDR3 is 13 residues long. The germline CDR1 and CDR2 sequences are LGHDT and YNNKEL (reference sequence). V shed 3 bases and J shed 7 bases, with 11 bases lying between them. CDR3 protein: CASSHISINTQYF. In DNA form, the CDR3 reads TGTGCCAGCAGCCATATTAGCATAAATACGCAGTATTTT.

The chain has TRBV18 and TRBJ1-6; TRBD1 is a possible D gene (5 bases). This CDR3 region has 15 residues. Trimming shortened V by 3 bases and J by 7 bases, and 13 bases separated the two germline ends. Germline V gene sequence: CDR1 KGHSH, CDR2 LQKENI. This chain's CDR3 is CASSPETGSNSPLHF. The CDR3 region has the DNA TGTGCCAGCTCACCTGAAACAGGTTCCAATTCACCCCTCCACTTT.

V is TRBV7-2 and J is TRBJ2-7; possible D gene TRBD1, 6 bases. Germline values: CDR1 SGHTA, CDR2 FQGNSA. The CDR3 runs 14 residues. Trimming removed 1 base from V and 4 bases from J, with 11 bases in between. The chain's CDR3 is CASSLDGDKYEQYF. The CDR3 DNA is TGTGCCAGCAGCTTAGATGGGGACAAATACGAGCAGTACTTC.

The genes are TRBV15 and TRBJ2-2, with 11 positions matching TRBD2. The CDR3 sequence is 16 residues long. Losses at the gene ends were 5 bases for V and 3 bases for J; bases not matched to a gene: 5. The germline gives CDR1 LNHNV, CDR2 YYDKDF (reference sequence). The CDR3 loop is CATSDGLAGHTGELFF. For the CDR3, the DNA is TGTGCCACCAGCGACGGACTAGCGGGCCACACCGGGGAGCTGTTTTTT. Complete variable domain (other parts from reference TRBV15 and TRBJ2-2): DAMVIQNPRYQVTQFGKPVTLSCSQTLNHNVMYWYQQKSSQAPKLLFHYYDKDFNNEADTPDNFQSRRPNTSFCFLDIRSPGLGDTAMYLCATSDGLAGHTGELFFGEGSRLTVL.

The V and J genes are TRBV2 and TRBJ2-7; 11 bases are shared with TRBD2. The V segment lost 5 bases and the J segment 4 bases; nucleotides outside the gene matches: 13. CDR1 and CDR2 (germline): SNHLY, FYNNEI. The length of the CDR3 is 17 residues. The CDR3 reads CASSPRLAGNPPYEQYF. The CDR3 DNA follows: TGTGCCAGCAGTCCTAGACTAGCGGGGAACCCCCCTTACGAGCAGTACTTC.

The chain has TRBV24-1 and TRBJ2-2, with 10 bases that match TRBD1. The CDR3 totals 17 residues. CDR1 is KGHDR, CDR2 SFDVKD, per germline. After removal of 4 bases from V and 5 bases from J, the junction contained 9 bases not matched to a gene. The CDR3 spells CATSDKDRGRGTGELFF. The CDR3 DNA follows: TGTGCCACCAGTGACAAAGACAGGGGGCGCGGAACCGGGGAGCTGTTTTTT.

This chain links TRBV20-1 with TRBJ1-3; D is unclear. This CDR3 contains 11 residues. The germline V and J ends were trimmed by 6 bases and 4 bases, with 7 bases remaining between them. Germline V gene data show CDR1 as DFQATT and CDR2 as SNEGSKA (reference sequence). CDR3 coding DNA: TGCAGTGCGTCACAGGGAAACACCATATATTTT. It codes for CSASQGNTIYF.

This clone is a singleton in its sample. The chain is built from TRBV2 and TRBJ2-7, with D possibly TRBD2 on 5 matching bases. The CDR3 loop spans 13 amino acids. The V end lost 7 bases, the J end lost 0 bases, and 10 bases lay between the germline ends. From germline, CDR1 is SNHLY and CDR2 FYNNEI. The DNA of the CDR3 is TGTGCCAGCACCGGGGAATTCTCCTACGAGCAGTACTTC. Protein product: CASTGEFSYEQYF.

The chain employs TRBV9 and TRBJ1-2, with TRBD1 matching 7 bases. The trim removed 3 bases at V and 2 bases at J, leaving 4 bases unmatched. CDR3 length equals 14 residues. From germline, CDR1 is SGDLS and CDR2 YYNGEE. The CDR3 nucleotides read TGTGCCAGCAGCGCGATGGGACAGAACTATGGCTACACCTTC. The encoded protein is CASSAMGQNYGYTF.